Below, 11 T cell receptor beta chains from the same sample are listed, as sequenced in a study of T cells in Graves' hyperthyroidism and ophthalmopathy. What was amplified from RNA transcripts were TCR beta CDR3 regions. TCR CDR3 regions were first amplified by RT-PCR with HTBI primers. TCRdb reprocessed the multiplex PCR reads with MiXCR, giving one entry per CDR3 protein. This sample has about 320,000 distinct CDR3 sequences, with roughly 15% found just once. The sequencing sample was made of blood. The receptors originated from a man under 40 with Graves' hyperthyroidism.

This clonotype has only one observation. The chain couples TRBV24-1 to TRBJ2-3, with D possibly TRBD1 on 5 matching bases. V was trimmed by 5 bases and J by 3 bases, leaving 11 bases between them. This CDR3 is built from 14 residues. Germline lookup yields CDR1 KGHDR and CDR2 SFDVKD. The CDR3 spells CATSGQGITDTQYF. CDR3 coding DNA: TGTGCCACCAGTGGGCAGGGAATTACAGATACGCAGTATTTT.

This clonotype has a count of ten or more. The rearrangement uses TRBV6-1 and TRBJ2-7, with TRBD2 matching 7 bases. The CDR3 covers 14 residues. Trimming took 5 bases from V and 3 from J; bases not matched to a gene: 7. The germline V gene has CDR1 MNHNS and CDR2 SASEGT. The CDR3 sequence: CASSPGTIFYEQYF. CDR3 DNA sequence: TGTGCCAGCAGTCCTGGGACTATTTTCTACGAGCAGTACTTC.

There are many counts of this clonotype. The genes are TRBV5-1 and TRBJ2-2, with 9 bases fitting TRBD1. Per the germline V gene, CDR1 is SGHRS and CDR2 is YFSETQ. The ends lost 6 bases at V and 5 bases at J; junction bases unmatched: 14. This CDR3 contains 17 residues. The chain's CDR3 is CASTPSTGTGMTGELFF. CDR3 bases: TGCGCCAGCACCCCATCGACCGGGACAGGGATGACCGGGGAGCTGTTTTTT.

On this clonotype: A read error is possible here, since a much larger clone lies one base away. The V call is TRBV11-3, the J call TRBJ2-7, with a possible D match to TRBD2 (5 bases). Per germline, CDR1 SGHNT and CDR2 YENEEA. This CDR3 comprises 15 residues. V was clipped by 5 bases and J by 9 bases, with 23 bases between them. CDR3 residues: CASSVEAVALDGQYF. CDR3 nucleotides: TGTGCCAGCAGCGTCGAAGCGGTGGCCCTTGATGGGCAGTACTTC.

The chain is built from TRBV12-3 or TRBV12-4 and TRBJ2-7; TRBD2 matches 7 bases. This CDR3 contains 15 residues. V lost 6 bases to trimming and J lost 2 bases; unmatched junction nucleotides: 10. CDR3 in amino acids: CASSPGGGLPYEQYF. In nucleotides, the CDR3 is TGTGCCAGCAGCCCTGGGGGAGGGCTTCCCTACGAGCAGTACTTC.

J is TRBJ2-7 and V is TRBV5-1; maybe TRBD1 (6 bases). Germline V gene sequence: CDR1 SGHRS, CDR2 YFSETQ. The CDR3 has 16 residues. The V end was cut by 4 bases, the J end by 2 bases, with 19 bases between. Here the CDR3 DNA reads TGCGCCAGCAGCCGGAACCCAGGGGATGCAACCTACGAGCAGTACTTC. Its protein product is CASSRNPGDATYEQYF.

This clonotype was recorded a few times. J is TRBJ2-5 and V is TRBV6-1; possible D gene TRBD2, 6 bases. The CDR3 is made up of 14 amino acids. V was shortened by 5 bases and J by 2 bases, with 12 bases between the two germline ends. Germline CDR1 MNHNS, CDR2 SASEGT. CDR3 sequence reads: CASSTWGTQETQYF. The CDR3 DNA follows: TGTGCCAGCAGTACCTGGGGGACTCAAGAGACCCAGTACTTC.

The chain couples TRBV13 to TRBJ1-2, with D perhaps matching TRBD1 (6 bases). This CDR3 region has 14 residues. The V and J ends lost 5 bases and 4 bases respectively, with 14 bases between them. Germline CDR1 reads PRHDT; CDR2 reads FYEKMQ (reference sequence). CDR3 region: CASSPGASGYGYTF. The CDR3 bases are TGTGCCAGCAGCCCAGGGGCGAGTGGCTATGGCTACACCTTC.

Many counts were recorded for this clonotype. V usage is TRBV5-1 and J usage is TRBJ2-1; the match to TRBD2 covers 10 bases. Germline V gene sequence: CDR1 SGHRS, CDR2 YFSETQ. CDR3 length equals 16 residues. J lost 6 bases, V lost 3 bases, and 9 bases had no gene match. CDR3 sequence (DNA): TGCGCCAGCAGCTCCGGGACTAGCGCATTGGTCAATGAGCAGTTCTTC. Its protein is CASSSGTSALVNEQFF.

The chain joins TRBV6-1 to TRBJ2-2; no definite D call. CDR3 size: 12 residues. The V and J ends lost 11 bases and 3 bases respectively, with 10 bases between them. Looked up from germline, CDR1 is MNHNS and CDR2 is SASEGT. CDR3 amino acids: CAVMVYTGELFF. The CDR3 coding sequence is TGTGCCGTTATGGTGTACACCGGGGAGCTGTTTTTT.

This clonotype has only a few counts. The V call is TRBV4-1, the J call TRBJ2-7; 7 bases line up with TRBD1. Unmatched junction bases numbered 8, after V lost 0 bases and J lost 3 bases. Germline-derived CDR1 and CDR2 are MGHRA and YSYEKL. The CDR3 covers 16 residues. Written as DNA, the CDR3 is TGCGCCAGCAGCCAAGATCCGGGACAGCAACGCTACGAGCAGTACTTC. This sequence encodes CASSQDPGQQRYEQYF.